The 4 T cell receptor beta chains listed next were all sequenced from one sample in a study of persistence of HIV-infected CD4 T cells. These receptors' antigens are unknown. The stimulus was lysate of CMV-infected fibroblasts, around 10 ug/mL. Memory cells lacking CD40L and CD69 with high CD45RO were sorted. Sequencing used immunoSEQ version 4 in survey mode. Here immunoSEQ multiplex PCR was the method, and the copy in TCRdb shows in-frame clones only, minus some. The sample carries 25,000 to 35,000 clones, around 80% recorded once. The sequencing used CD4+ T cells sorted from PBMCs after 18-hour stimulation, collected from a patient who received antiretroviral therapy. Receptors originate from an adult woman with HIV who was CMV-seropositive.

The gene calls are TRBV7-8 and TRBJ1-5; D not certain. V was trimmed by 3 bases and J by 5 bases, leaving 8 bases between them. The CDR3 runs to 13 residues. Per germline, CDR1 SGHVS and CDR2 FQNEAQ. CDR3 sequence (DNA): TGTGCCAGCAGCTTCAGAAGTGATCAGCCCCAGCATTTT. It yields the protein CASSFRSDQPQHF.

The J gene is TRBJ1-4, the V gene TRBV4-2; 8 nucleotides line up with TRBD1. V lost 1 base, J lost 7 bases, and 11 bases stayed unmatched. Germline-derived CDR1 and CDR2 are LGHNA and YNFKEQ. This CDR3 contains 17 residues. Here the CDR3 reads CASSQVQSGGASEKLFF. As DNA, the CDR3 is TGTGCCAGCAGCCAAGTTCAGTCAGGGGGCGCGTCTGAAAAACTGTTTTTT.

In DNA form, the CDR3 reads TGTGCCAGCTCAAGAGAAAGAGACTACGAGCAGTACTTC. It codes for CASSRERDYEQYF. This chain links TRBV18 with TRBJ2-7; D unclear. The CDR3 extends over 13 amino acids. CDR1 KGHSH and CDR2 LQKENI come from the germline V gene. V shed 5 bases and J shed 3 bases, with 11 bases lying between them. The variable domain in full, with the rest retrieved from reference TRBV18 and TRBJ2-7, is NAGVMQNPRHLVRRRGQEARLRCSPMKGHSHVYWYRQLPEEGLKFMVYLQKENIIDESGMPKERFSAEFPKEGPSILRIQQVVRGDSAAYFCASSRERDYEQYFGPGTRLTVT.

There are a few counts of this clone. The chain employs TRBV27 and TRBJ1-2; D is uncertain. CDR3 length: 13 residues. Germline values: CDR1 MNHEY, CDR2 SMNVEV (reference sequence). V lost 2 bases and J 8 bases, leaving 12 bases between the germline ends. The CDR3 DNA follows: TGTGCCAGCAGTTTAAATAGGGTTGGGGGCTACACCTTC. It codes for CASSLNRVGGYTF.